This TCR beta chain was recovered during a study of cytomegalovirus exposure and HLA in healthy donors. The CDR3 extends over 16 amino acids. V shed 1 base and J shed 6 bases, with 16 bases lying between them. The germline CDR1 and CDR2 sequences are MGHRA and YSYEKL. Both 60 Vbeta primers and 13 Jbeta primers went into the PCR. Generated by immunoSEQ multiplex PCR, the TCRdb table keeps only in-frame clones and is missing some. The sample includes approximately 270,000 clones, under 90% of them seen just once. This clone was recorded a few times. The sequencing input was PBMCs. This clonotype was sampled from a girl aged 2 to 9 in good health and CMV-seronegative. The genes are TRBV4-1 and TRBJ1-5; a weak D match, TRBD1 (6 bases). CDR3 protein: CASSQGPTGFGQPQHF. In DNA, the CDR3 is TGCGCCAGCAGCCAAGGACCAACAGGGTTTGGTCAGCCCCAGCATTTT.